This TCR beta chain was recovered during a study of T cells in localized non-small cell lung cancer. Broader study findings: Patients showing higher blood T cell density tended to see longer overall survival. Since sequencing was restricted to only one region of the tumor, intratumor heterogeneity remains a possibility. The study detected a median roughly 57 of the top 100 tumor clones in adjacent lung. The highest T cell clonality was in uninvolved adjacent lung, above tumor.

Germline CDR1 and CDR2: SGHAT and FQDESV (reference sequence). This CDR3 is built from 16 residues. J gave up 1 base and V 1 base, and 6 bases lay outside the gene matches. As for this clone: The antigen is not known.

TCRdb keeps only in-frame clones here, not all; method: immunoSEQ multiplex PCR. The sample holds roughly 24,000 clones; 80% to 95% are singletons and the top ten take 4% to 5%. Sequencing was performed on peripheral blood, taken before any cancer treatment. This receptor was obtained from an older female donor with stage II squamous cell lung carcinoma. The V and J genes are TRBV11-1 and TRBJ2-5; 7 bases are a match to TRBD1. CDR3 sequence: CASSLDAGGPQETQYF. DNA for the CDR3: TGTGCCAGCAGCTTAGACGCAGGGGGACCCCAAGAGACCCAGTACTTC. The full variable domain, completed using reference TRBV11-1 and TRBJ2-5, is EAEVAQSPRYKITEKSQAVAFWCDPISGHATLYWYRQILGQGPELLVQFQDESVVDDSQLPKDRFSAERLKGVDSTLKIQPAELGDSAMYLCASSLDAGGPQETQYFGPGTRLLVL.